Listed below are T cell receptor beta chains from one sample, sequenced in a study of human T cells and chemical hapten exposure. One entry per CDR3 protein results from TCRdb running MiXCR on the RACE reads. The sample lists some 120,000 distinct CDR3 sequences, roughly 12% occurring once. The specimen comprised whole blood, sampled in connection with sensitization to the hapten diphenylcyclopropenone (DPC). The source is a woman aged 45 to 65 with alopecia areata. Some clones in this sample may be carry-over from other donors' samples. Each CDR3 is given with its conserved first and last residue. Fields, in order: D gene, CDR3 length, V gene, clone size, J gene, CDR3 DNA, CDR3 protein. A D gene is named only where the DNA matches it firmly. Rows may omit the clone size; those that give it use once, few, many or a size class.

NA	12	TRBV12-3/TRBV12-4	many	TRBJ2-1	TGTGCCAGCACTAGAATGGGTAATGAGCAGTTCTTC	CASTRMGNEQFF
NA	15	TRBV11-2	NA	TRBJ2-1	TGTGCCAGCAGCTCTACACCCTCGGGAGAAAATGAGCAGTTCTTC	CASSSTPSGENEQFF
TRBD1	15	TRBV2	few	TRBJ2-7	TGTGCCAGCAGTGAAAGCCCCGCAGGGGGCTACGAGCAGTACTTC	CASSESPAGGYEQYF
NA	15	TRBV11-2	NA	TRBJ2-7	TGTGCCAGCAGGGATGCCGGGACACTTAACTACGAGCAGTACTTC	CASRDAGTLNYEQYF
NA	15	TRBV7-8	few	TRBJ1-2	TGTGCCAGCAGCTTCCGGACAGAAAGTGGGGATGGCTACACCTTC	CASSFRTESGDGYTF
NA	13	TRBV12-3/TRBV12-4	few	TRBJ1-3	TGTGCCAGCATTTTGATACCTGGAAACACCATATATTTT	CASILIPGNTIYF
NA	15	TRBV7-8	many	TRBJ2-2	TGTGCCAGCAGCGTCAGGCGTATGAAGACCGGGGAGCTGTTTTTT	CASSVRRMKTGELFF
TRBD2	16	TRBV18	many	TRBJ2-1	TGTGCCAGCTCACTAGGGACTAGCGGCTCCTACAATGAGCAGTTCTTC	CASSLGTSGSYNEQFF
TRBD1	13	TRBV5-4	NA	TRBJ2-4	TGTGCCAGCAGCTTGGGACAGGGGACCATTCAGTACTTC	CASSLGQGTIQYF
NA	13	TRBV28	NA	TRBJ1-5	TGTGCCAGCAGTTTGTTTAACAATCAGCCCCAGCATTTT	CASSLFNNQPQHF
NA	12	TRBV7-9	many	TRBJ2-6	TGTGCCACCGGCTCTGGGGCCAACGTCCTGACTTTC	CATGSGANVLTF
TRBD2	15	TRBV11-2	NA	TRBJ2-5	TGTGCCAGCAGCCCAGACGGACTAGCGGGGCAGACCCAGTACTTC	CASSPDGLAGQTQYF
TRBD1	15	TRBV7-2	NA	TRBJ1-4	TGTGCCAGCAGTCGACAGGGAACAACTAATGAAAAACTGTTTTTT	CASSRQGTTNEKLFF
TRBD2	13	TRBV29-1	few	TRBJ2-7	TGCAGCGTTTCTAGCGGGGTTGTCTACGAGCAGTACTTC	CSVSSGVVYEQYF
TRBD2	15	TRBV7-9	many	TRBJ2-3	TGTGCCAGCAGCCCGGGACTAGCGGGAGGCGGGACGCAGTATTTT	CASSPGLAGGGTQYF
NA	15	TRBV5-4	NA	TRBJ2-3	TGTGCCAGCAGCCCCACGGCCAGACCGCTAGATACGCAGTATTTT	CASSPTARPLDTQYF
TRBD2	16	TRBV2	NA	TRBJ2-3	TGTGCCAGCAGGTCTGAAGCGGGGCTTAGCACAGATACGCAGTATTTT	CASRSEAGLSTDTQYF
NA	15	TRBV11-2	NA	TRBJ1-2	TGTGCCAGCAGCTTAAAAAGCAGGGGTACCTATGGCTACACCTTC	CASSLKSRGTYGYTF
NA	15	TRBV28	NA	TRBJ2-5	TGTGCCAGCAGTCCACCGCCGGGACTCCAAGAGACCCAGTACTTC	CASSPPPGLQETQYF
NA	12	TRBV11-2	few	TRBJ2-2	TGTGCTAACGGGCCCAACACCGGGGAGCTGTTTTTT	CANGPNTGELFF
NA	17	TRBV9	NA	TRBJ1-1	TGTGCCAGCAGCCCGCAAGGGATTGGACGGGCGAACACTGAAGCTTTCTTT	CASSPQGIGRANTEAFF
NA	13	TRBV10-1	many	TRBJ1-1	TGCGCCAGCAGATGGACAGTTGAGACTGAAGCTTTCTTT	CASRWTVETEAFF
NA	11	TRBV28	few	TRBJ2-7	TGTGCCAGCAGGGCTCTTAGAGAGCAGTACTTC	CASRALREQYF
NA	15	TRBV7-9	many	TRBJ1-2	TGTGCCAGCAGCCCCTCAGAGGGGTATAACTATGGCTACACCTTC	CASSPSEGYNYGYTF
NA	15	TRBV19	NA	TRBJ1-2	TGTGCCAGTAATCCGGGGGGATTTTATAACTATGGCTACACCTTC	CASNPGGFYNYGYTF
NA	13	TRBV7-9	few	TRBJ2-1	TGTGCCAGCAGCTCACGGGGTTCAGGTGAGCAGTTCTTC	CASSSRGSGEQFF
NA	15	TRBV7-7	few	TRBJ2-5	TGTGCCAGCAGCTCCCACCCCAGCGGGCAAGAGACCCAGTACTTC	CASSSHPSGQETQYF
NA	13	TRBV9	many	TRBJ1-2	TGTGCCAGCAGCCTCCCCCAGTGGGGAGGCTACACCTTC	CASSLPQWGGYTF
NA	15	TRBV4-3	few	TRBJ1-5	TGCGCCAGCAGCCAAGGTACGGGGCGCAATCAGCCCCAGCATTTT	CASSQGTGRNQPQHF
NA	15	TRBV5-4	NA	TRBJ2-2	TGTGCCAGCAGCCACGGGGGACTCGCCACCGGGGAGCTGTTTTTT	CASSHGGLATGELFF
NA	13	TRBV3-1	few	TRBJ1-2	TGTGCCAGCGGGGCAGGGTTTCGCTATGGCTACACCTTC	CASGAGFRYGYTF
NA	14	TRBV20-1	few	TRBJ2-7	TGCAGTGCTAACGTTCCGGGCAGTCTTCTGCCGGGGTACTTC	CSANVPGSLLPGYF
NA	15	TRBV5-1	many	TRBJ2-1	TGCGCCAGCAGCTTGGCACGTGGGGACTACAATGAGCAGTTCTTC	CASSLARGDYNEQFF
TRBD1	17	TRBV28	few	TRBJ2-6	TGTGCCAGCAGTTTCTGGGACAGCAGCTCTGGGGCCAACGTCCTGACTTTC	CASSFWDSSSGANVLTF
TRBD1	15	TRBV18	many	TRBJ1-5	TGTGCCAGCTCACGGGACAGACCTAGCAATCAGCCCCAGCATTTT	CASSRDRPSNQPQHF
TRBD1	13	TRBV20-1	NA	TRBJ1-1	TGCAGTGCTAGGTCCAGGGGGGGCACTGAAGCTTTCTTT	CSARSRGGTEAFF
TRBD1	15	TRBV15	few	TRBJ1-5	TGTGCCACCAGCAGAGACAGGGGGAGAAATCAGCCCCAGCATTTT	CATSRDRGRNQPQHF
NA	13	TRBV5-1	few	TRBJ2-7	TGCGCCAGCAGCTTGGGAATATACTACGAGCAGTACTTC	CASSLGIYYEQYF
NA	14	TRBV7-2	many	TRBJ1-1	TGTGCCAGCAGCCGTGGGACGGGGAACACTGAAGCTTTCTTT	CASSRGTGNTEAFF
NA	16	TRBV18	many	TRBJ1-6	TGTGCCAGCTCACCTCAGGGGAGCTCCTATAATTCACCCCTCCACTTT	CASSPQGSSYNSPLHF
NA	15	TRBV24-1	many	TRBJ2-5	TGTGCCACCAGTGATTTGACCGGTTTGGGGGAGACCCAGTACTTC	CATSDLTGLGETQYF
TRBD1	15	TRBV11-2	few	TRBJ1-1	TGTGCCAGCAGCGGAAGACAGGGAGCAAACACTGAAGCTTTCTTT	CASSGRQGANTEAFF
TRBD1	14	TRBV18	many	TRBJ2-7	TGTGCCAGCTGTACCGGGACAGGGCAATACGAGCAGTACTTC	CASCTGTGQYEQYF
NA	16	TRBV11-3	many	TRBJ2-2	TGTGCCAGCAGTAAGACTCTAACAGGGAACACCGGGGAGCTGTTTTTT	CASSKTLTGNTGELFF